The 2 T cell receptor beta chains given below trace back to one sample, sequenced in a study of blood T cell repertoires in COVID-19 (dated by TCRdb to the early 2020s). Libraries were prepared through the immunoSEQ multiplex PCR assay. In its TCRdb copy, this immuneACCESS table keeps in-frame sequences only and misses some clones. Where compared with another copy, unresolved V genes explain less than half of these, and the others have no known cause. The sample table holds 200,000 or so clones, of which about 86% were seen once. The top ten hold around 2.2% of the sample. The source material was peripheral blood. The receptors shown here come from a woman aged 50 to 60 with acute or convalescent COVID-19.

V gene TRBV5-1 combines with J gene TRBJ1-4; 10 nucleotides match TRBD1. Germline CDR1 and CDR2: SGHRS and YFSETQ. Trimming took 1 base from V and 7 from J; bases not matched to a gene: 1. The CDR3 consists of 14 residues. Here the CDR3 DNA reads TGCGCCAGCAGCTTGCGGGACAGGGGTGAAAAACTGTTTTTT. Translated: CASSLRDRGEKLFF. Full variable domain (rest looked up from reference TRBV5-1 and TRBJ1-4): KAGVTQTPRYLIKTRGQQVTLSCSPISGHRSVSWYQQTPGQGLQFLFEYFSETQRNKGNFPGRFSGRQFSNSRSEMNVSTLELGDSALYLCASSLRDRGEKLFFGSGTQLSVL.

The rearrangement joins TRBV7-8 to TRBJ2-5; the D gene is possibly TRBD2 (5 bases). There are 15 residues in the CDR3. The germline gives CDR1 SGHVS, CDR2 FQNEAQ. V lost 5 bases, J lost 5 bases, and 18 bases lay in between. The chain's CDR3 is CASSPRVGSPETQYF. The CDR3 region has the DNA TGTGCCAGCAGCCCGAGGGTTGGGTCTCCGGAGACCCAGTACTTC.